One TCR beta chain is described in this entry. Its antigen is as yet unknown. The sample originates from a study of T cell responses to AZD1222 COVID-19 vaccine. The germline V and J ends were trimmed by 11 bases and 6 bases, with 15 bases remaining between them. This CDR3 has 12 amino acids. Study results and caveats: Unmutated variant regions are reportedly the target of nearly half of TCRs that are spike-specific. Most donors were white British and more were female, and clonal diversity was possibly underestimated. All repertoire sampling was performed exclusively after the peak T cell response. Spike-specific TCR breadth and depth went up after people got two AZD1222 doses.

Method: immunoSEQ multiplex PCR; TCRdb's copy keeps in-frame clones and lacks some. The sample records 150,000 to 200,000 clones, around nine tenths being singletons. This chain uses TRBV23-1 with TRBJ2-3; D is possibly TRBD1 (6 bases). TRBV23-1 is reported as an ORF; its role is uncertain. The input for sequencing was peripheral blood, taken 28 days after the second AZD1222 dose. The TCR sequence derives from an adult who received the AZD1222 COVID-19 vaccine. The CDR3 region is CALPQGVDTQYF. The CDR3 coding sequence is TGCGCCCTGCCACAGGGAGTGGATACGCAGTATTTT.